This T cell receptor (beta chain) was recorded in a study of cytomegalovirus exposure and HLA in healthy donors. Study-wide findings and caveats: Analyzed later, most CMV-associated TCR beta chains appeared HLA-restricted. The classifier was said to identify cytomegalovirus status with high specificity and sensitivity.

CDR1 SEHNR and CDR2 FQNEAQ come from the germline V gene (reference sequence). This CDR3 has 16 residues. V was shortened by 5 bases and J by 4 bases, with 19 bases between the two germline ends. PCR primers comprised 60 Vbeta and 13 Jbeta primers. Produced via immunoSEQ multiplex PCR; TCRdb's table is partial and in-frame only. The sample consists of approximately 90,000 clones, roughly 80% of them appearing once. With respect to this clone: Its antigen remains unidentified.

This rearrangement joins TRBV7-9 to TRBJ2-3, with a possible D match to TRBD1 (5 bases). The TCR originated in a boy aged 5-17 years in good health and CMV-seronegative. The sequenced material came from PBMCs. As DNA, the CDR3 is TGTGCCAGCAGCCCCCGAAGTGGGGCTCACCCAGATACGCAGTATTTT. Protein product: CASSPRSGAHPDTQYF. The whole variable domain, remainder taken from reference TRBV7-9 and TRBJ2-3, is DTGVSQNPRHKITKRGQNVTFRCDPISEHNRLYWYRQTLGQGPEFLTYFQNEAQLEKSRLLSDRFSAERPKGSFSTLEIQRTEQGDSAMYLCASSPRSGAHPDTQYFGPGTRLTVL.